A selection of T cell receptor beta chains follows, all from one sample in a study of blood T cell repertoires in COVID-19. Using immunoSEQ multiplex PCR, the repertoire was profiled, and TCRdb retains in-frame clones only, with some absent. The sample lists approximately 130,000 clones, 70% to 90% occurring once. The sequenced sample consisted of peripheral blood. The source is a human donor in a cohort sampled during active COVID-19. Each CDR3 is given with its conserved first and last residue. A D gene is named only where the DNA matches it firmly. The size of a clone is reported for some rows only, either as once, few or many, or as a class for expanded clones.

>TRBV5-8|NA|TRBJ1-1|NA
CASSSHSRGTEAFF
TGTGCCAGCAGCTCCCACTCCAGGGGCACTGAAGCTTTCTTT
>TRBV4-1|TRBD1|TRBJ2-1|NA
CASSQDLVGQGAYNEQFF
TGCGCCAGCAGCCAAGATCTAGTGGGACAGGGGGCCTACAATGAGCAGTTCTTC
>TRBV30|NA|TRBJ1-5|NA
CAWSLGVEGNQPQHF
TGTGCCTGGAGTCTGGGAGTCGAGGGCAATCAGCCCCAGCATTTT
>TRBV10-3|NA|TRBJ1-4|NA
CAISELFGEKLFF
TGTGCCATCAGTGAGTTGTTCGGTGAAAAACTGTTTTTT
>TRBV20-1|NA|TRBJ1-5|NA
CSASPGSSNQPQHF
TGCAGTGCTAGTCCCGGGAGTAGCAATCAGCCCCAGCATTTT
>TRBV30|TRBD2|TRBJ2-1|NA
CAWIPGERGGRNEQFF
TGTGCCTGGATCCCCGGGGAGCGGGGGGGCCGAAATGAGCAGTTCTTC
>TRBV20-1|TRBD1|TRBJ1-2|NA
CSAKRDSSF
TGCAGTGCTAAAAGGGACAGTTCCTTC
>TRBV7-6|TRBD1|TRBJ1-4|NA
CASSLRDRGRTNEKLFF
TGTGCCAGCAGCTTAAGGGACAGGGGGCGAACTAATGAAAAACTGTTTTTT
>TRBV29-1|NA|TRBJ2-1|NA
CSAGGQSYNEQFF
TGCAGCGCCGGGGGACAGAGCTACAATGAGCAGTTCTTC
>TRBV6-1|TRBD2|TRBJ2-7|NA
CASSDPAAGKSYEQYF
TGTGCCAGCAGTGACCCGGCAGCGGGAAAATCCTACGAGCAGTACTTC
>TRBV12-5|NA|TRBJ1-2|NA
CASGLPPGGRGYTF
TGTGCTAGTGGTTTGCCCCCCGGGGGACGAGGCTACACCTTC
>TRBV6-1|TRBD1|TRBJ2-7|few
CASSEFVGQDNYEQYF
TGTGCCAGCAGTGAATTCGTCGGACAGGATAACTACGAGCAGTACTTC
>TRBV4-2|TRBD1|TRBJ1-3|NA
CASSQGRDRGYGNTIYF
TGTGCCAGCAGCCAAGGGAGGGACAGGGGCTATGGAAACACCATATATTTT
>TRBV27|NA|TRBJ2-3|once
CASSFWGESDTQYF
TGTGCCAGCAGTTTTTGGGGGGAATCAGATACGCAGTATTTT
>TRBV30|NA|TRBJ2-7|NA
CAWTGNSYEQYF
TGTGCCTGGACAGGGAACTCCTACGAGCAGTACTTC
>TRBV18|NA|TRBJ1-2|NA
CASSPAGDGVNYGYTF
TGTGCCAGCTCACCAGCAGGGGACGGGGTTAACTATGGCTACACCTTC
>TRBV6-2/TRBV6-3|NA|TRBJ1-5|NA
CASSWVQNQPQHF
TGTGCCAGCAGTTGGGTACAGAATCAGCCCCAGCATTTT
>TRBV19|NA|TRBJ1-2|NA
CASSIGRGDYGYTF
TGTGCCAGTAGTATAGGGAGGGGCGACTATGGCTACACCTTC
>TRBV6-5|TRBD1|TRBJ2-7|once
CASRPRQGASYEQYF
TGTGCCAGCAGGCCCCGACAGGGGGCATCGTACGAGCAGTACTTC
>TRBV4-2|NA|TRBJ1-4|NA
CASSSRAGGSNEKLFF
TGTGCCAGCAGCAGCCGGGCCGGCGGGTCTAATGAAAAACTGTTTTTT
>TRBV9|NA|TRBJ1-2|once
CASTNHPGNGYTF
TGTGCCAGCACCAACCACCCGGGGAATGGCTACACCTTC
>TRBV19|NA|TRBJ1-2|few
CASTDLFAGITPSSNYGYTF
TGTGCCAGTACAGACCTTTTCGCCGGGATAACACCCTCCTCTAACTATGGCTACACCTTC
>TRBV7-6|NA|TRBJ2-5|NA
CASSLAGRKETQYF
TGTGCCAGCAGCTTAGCGGGGAGAAAGGAGACCCAGTACTTC
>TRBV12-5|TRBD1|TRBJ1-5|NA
CASAEGQAHDQPQHF
TGTGCTAGTGCTGAGGGACAGGCCCACGATCAGCCCCAGCATTTT
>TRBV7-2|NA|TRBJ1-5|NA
CASSLLLVGNQPQHF
TGTGCCAGCAGCTTACTCCTTGTCGGCAATCAGCCCCAGCATTTT
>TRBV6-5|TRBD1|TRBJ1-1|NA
CASRRTGFTEAFF
TGTGCCAGCAGGCGGACAGGGTTCACTGAAGCTTTCTTT
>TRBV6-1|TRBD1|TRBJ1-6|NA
CASSVARTGGFSGNSPLHF
TGTGCCAGCAGTGTGGCTAGGACAGGGGGCTTTTCTGGTAATTCACCCCTCCACTTT
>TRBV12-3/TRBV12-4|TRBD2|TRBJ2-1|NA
CASSRAGADEQFF
TGTGCCAGCAGTAGAGCGGGGGCGGATGAGCAGTTCTTC
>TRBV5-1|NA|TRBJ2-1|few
CASSFEGGRNEQFF
TGCGCCAGCAGCTTCGAGGGGGGGCGAAATGAGCAGTTCTTC
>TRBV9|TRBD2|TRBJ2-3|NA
CASSRPEGLAGPDTQYF
TGTGCCAGCAGCAGACCAGAGGGACTAGCGGGTCCCGATACGCAGTATTTT
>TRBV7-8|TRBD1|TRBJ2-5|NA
CASSLQGAETQYF
TGTGCCAGCAGTTTGCAGGGGGCCGAGACCCAGTACTTC
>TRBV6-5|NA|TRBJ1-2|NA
CASSFDSNYGYTF
TGTGCCAGCAGTTTTGATAGTAACTATGGCTACACCTTC
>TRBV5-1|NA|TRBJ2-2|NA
CASSLAGDNTGELFF
TGCGCCAGCAGCTTGGCAGGGGATAACACCGGGGAGCTGTTTTTT
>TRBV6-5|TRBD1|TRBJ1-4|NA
CASRDRVNEKLFF
TGTGCCAGCAGGGACAGGGTTAATGAAAAACTGTTTTTT
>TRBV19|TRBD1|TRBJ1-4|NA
CASSGTGAVNEKLFF
TGTGCCAGTAGTGGTACAGGGGCGGTTAATGAAAAACTGTTTTTT
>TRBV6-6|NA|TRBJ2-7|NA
CASSLTGSYEQYF
TGTGCCAGCAGTCTGACAGGCTCCTACGAGCAGTACTTC
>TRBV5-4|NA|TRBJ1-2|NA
CASSLDGPGVNYGYTF
TGTGCCAGCAGCTTGGACGGACCAGGGGTTAACTATGGCTACACCTTC
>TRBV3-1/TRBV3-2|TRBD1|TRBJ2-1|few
CASSLNRGWDNEQFF
TGTGCCAGCAGCCTCAACAGGGGTTGGGACAATGAGCAGTTCTTC
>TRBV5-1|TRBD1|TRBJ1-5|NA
CASSLQGQGFGVDHSQPQHF
TGCGCCAGCAGCTTGCAGGGACAGGGTTTCGGTGTCGATCACAGTCAGCCCCAGCATTTT